This TCR beta chain was recovered during a study of blood T cells in healthy people across ages. This clonotype occurred a few times. The antigen is undetermined. Every donor provided roughly 10 milliliters of peripheral blood. Germline values: CDR1 SGHDN, CDR2 FVKESK. The CDR3 is 14 amino acids. Trimming removed 1 base at V and 3 bases at J, with 10 bases between. PCR was performed a second time for roughly 7 to 12 cycles using a sample-barcoded 5' primer and a J-beta primer mix. MiXCR, run by TCRdb on the 5' RACE reads, gives a single entry per CDR3 protein. The data contain about 800,000 distinct CDR3 sequences, around 25% of them seen just once; the ten biggest clones take up roughly 3.5%. Study results and limitations: PBMC samples, being unsorted, prevented any conclusive comparison of naive and antigen-experienced cells. Age showed a roughly linear inverse relationship with TCR beta diversity per million T cells.

These data also featured in a second study, about T cells of mothers and their children. From that study: Related mother-child pairs shared slightly more overlap than unrelated pairs, but the difference was non-significant.

The genes are TRBV14 and TRBJ2-7; no reliable D call. This receptor was identified in a boy aged 5-17 years in good health. Sequences were obtained from blood. CDR3 loop: CASSQAGNHYEQYF. The CDR3 DNA reads TGTGCCAGCAGCCAAGCGGGCAACCACTACGAGCAGTACTTC.